The rows below give T cell receptor beta chains drawn from one sample of a study of cytomegalovirus exposure and HLA in healthy donors. Generated by immunoSEQ multiplex PCR, the TCRdb table keeps only in-frame clones and is missing some. In the table there are 97,000 or so clones, roughly 83% of which are singletons. Sequenced input: PBMCs. Receptors were obtained from a middle-aged man in good health and CMV-seronegative. Both conserved end residues are part of each CDR3. The D gene is left open where the match is weak. Clone size, where shown, is once, few, many, or a class for clones that have expanded.

j_call: TRBJ2-5
d_call: TRBD2
v_call: TRBV6-1
clone_size: NA
cdr3_aa: CASSDLAGGQGTQYF
cdr3_nt: TGTGCCAGCAGTGACCTAGCGGGAGGGCAAGGGACCCAGTACTTC

j_call: TRBJ1-1
d_call: TRBD1
v_call: TRBV5-1
clone_size: NA
cdr3_aa: CASSGRIGTGYRGTEAFF
cdr3_nt: TGCGCCAGCAGCGGTAGGATTGGGACAGGCTACCGGGGCACTGAAGCTTTCTTT

j_call: TRBJ1-3
d_call: NA
v_call: TRBV9
clone_size: NA
cdr3_aa: CASSPAGTSGNTIYF
cdr3_nt: TGTGCCAGCAGCCCCGCGGGCACCTCTGGAAACACCATATATTTT

j_call: TRBJ1-2
d_call: NA
v_call: TRBV11-1
clone_size: few
cdr3_aa: CASSLQNYGYTF
cdr3_nt: TGTGCCAGCAGCTTACAGAACTATGGCTACACCTTC

j_call: TRBJ1-2
d_call: NA
v_call: TRBV6-6
clone_size: NA
cdr3_aa: CASSYAGVYGYTF
cdr3_nt: TGTGCCAGCAGTTACGCAGGGGTCTATGGCTACACCTTC

j_call: TRBJ2-7
d_call: TRBD1
v_call: TRBV5-1
clone_size: NA
cdr3_aa: CASSLDRDRSSYEQYF
cdr3_nt: TGCGCCAGCAGCTTGGATAGGGACAGAAGCTCCTACGAGCAGTACTTC

j_call: TRBJ2-7
d_call: NA
v_call: TRBV6-5
clone_size: NA
cdr3_aa: CASSYSDTSYEQYF
cdr3_nt: TGTGCCAGCAGTTACTCGGACACCTCCTACGAGCAGTACTTC

j_call: TRBJ1-1
d_call: NA
v_call: TRBV19
clone_size: NA
cdr3_aa: CASAWETGTMNTEAFF
cdr3_nt: TGTGCCAGTGCCTGGGAGACAGGAACAATGAACACTGAAGCTTTCTTT

j_call: TRBJ2-5
d_call: NA
v_call: TRBV7-3
clone_size: NA
cdr3_aa: CASSLMGGGAETQYF
cdr3_nt: TGTGCCAGCAGCTTAATGGGGGGGGGCGCAGAGACCCAGTACTTC

j_call: TRBJ2-4
d_call: NA
v_call: TRBV4-1
clone_size: few
cdr3_aa: CASSQDFVTGAKNIQYF
cdr3_nt: TGCGCCAGCAGCCAAGATTTCGTAACCGGAGCCAAAAACATTCAGTACTTC

j_call: TRBJ1-2
d_call: NA
v_call: TRBV7-3
clone_size: NA
cdr3_aa: CASSPNWGTFSTNYGYTF
cdr3_nt: TGTGCCAGCAGCCCGAACTGGGGGACATTCTCTACTAACTATGGCTACACCTTC

j_call: TRBJ2-2
d_call: TRBD1
v_call: TRBV25-1
clone_size: NA
cdr3_aa: CASLVPGQGSGELFF
cdr3_nt: TGTGCCAGCCTCGTACCGGGACAGGGTTCCGGGGAGCTGTTTTTT

j_call: TRBJ1-2
d_call: NA
v_call: TRBV2
clone_size: NA
cdr3_aa: CASSEAKTVFYGYTF
cdr3_nt: TGTGCCAGCAGTGAAGCGAAGACAGTCTTCTATGGCTACACCTTC

j_call: TRBJ1-6
d_call: TRBD1
v_call: TRBV18
clone_size: NA
cdr3_aa: CASSPVRTGAETYNSPLHF
cdr3_nt: TGTGCCAGCTCACCCGTGAGGACAGGGGCCGAAACCTATAATTCACCCCTCCACTTT

j_call: TRBJ2-3
d_call: TRBD1
v_call: TRBV5-1
clone_size: NA
cdr3_aa: CASSETGVRTDTQYF
cdr3_nt: TGCGCCAGCAGCGAGACAGGGGTACGGACAGATACGCAGTATTTT

j_call: TRBJ2-3
d_call: TRBD2
v_call: TRBV5-1
clone_size: NA
cdr3_aa: CASSGLAHTDTQYF
cdr3_nt: TGCGCCAGCAGCGGACTAGCGCACACAGATACGCAGTATTTT

j_call: TRBJ1-4
d_call: NA
v_call: TRBV5-4
clone_size: few
cdr3_aa: CASSLGGGEKLFF
cdr3_nt: TGTGCCAGCAGCCTAGGGGGGGGTGAAAAACTGTTTTTT

j_call: TRBJ1-2
d_call: NA
v_call: TRBV7-9
clone_size: NA
cdr3_aa: CASSFLRGYTF
cdr3_nt: TGTGCCAGCAGTTTCCTACGAGGCTACACCTTC

j_call: TRBJ2-7
d_call: NA
v_call: TRBV2
clone_size: NA
cdr3_aa: CASSQGRRSPYEQYF
cdr3_nt: TGTGCCAGCAGTCAAGGGAGGCGTAGTCCCTACGAGCAGTACTTC

j_call: TRBJ2-5
d_call: TRBD2
v_call: TRBV7-3
clone_size: NA
cdr3_aa: CASSPGRVGLQETQYF
cdr3_nt: TGTGCCAGCAGCCCGGGGAGGGTAGGGCTCCAAGAGACCCAGTACTTC

j_call: TRBJ1-3
d_call: NA
v_call: TRBV27
clone_size: NA
cdr3_aa: CASSLDISAGNTIYF
cdr3_nt: TGTGCCAGCAGTCTGGACATTTCGGCCGGAAACACCATATATTTT

j_call: TRBJ2-2
d_call: TRBD2
v_call: TRBV7-9
clone_size: NA
cdr3_aa: CASSSPLKRENTGELFF
cdr3_nt: TGTGCCAGCAGCTCCCCCCTCAAGCGGGAGAACACCGGGGAGCTGTTTTTT

j_call: TRBJ1-3
d_call: TRBD1
v_call: TRBV18
clone_size: NA
cdr3_aa: CASSPSELQGVEGNTIYF
cdr3_nt: TGTGCCAGCTCACCTTCCGAATTACAGGGGGTGGAAGGAAACACCATATATTTT

j_call: TRBJ1-3
d_call: TRBD1
v_call: TRBV6-5
clone_size: NA
cdr3_aa: CASSRDSVGNTIYF
cdr3_nt: TGTGCCAGCAGTAGGGACAGTGTTGGAAACACCATATATTTT

j_call: TRBJ2-7
d_call: NA
v_call: TRBV5-1
clone_size: NA
cdr3_aa: CASTPDRYPYEQYF
cdr3_nt: TGCGCCAGCACCCCCGACAGGTACCCCTACGAGCAGTACTTC

j_call: TRBJ2-2
d_call: NA
v_call: TRBV7-2
clone_size: NA
cdr3_aa: CASSLAPPSGVTGELFF
cdr3_nt: TGTGCCAGCAGCTTAGCCCCCCCCTCCGGGGTCACCGGGGAGCTGTTTTTT

j_call: TRBJ2-7
d_call: NA
v_call: TRBV13
clone_size: NA
cdr3_aa: CASSPRRDYEQYF
cdr3_nt: TGTGCCAGCAGCCCTCGTCGGGACTACGAGCAGTACTTC

j_call: TRBJ2-2
d_call: NA
v_call: TRBV7-3
clone_size: NA
cdr3_aa: CASSLSGTTGELFF
cdr3_nt: TGTGCCAGCAGCCTCTCTGGGACAACTGGGGAGCTGTTTTTT

j_call: TRBJ2-1
d_call: NA
v_call: TRBV12-1
clone_size: NA
cdr3_aa: CASRPAAGLAGQFF
cdr3_nt: TGTGCCAGCAGGCCTGCGGCCGGACTAGCGGGGCAGTTCTTC

j_call: TRBJ2-1
d_call: TRBD2
v_call: TRBV6-1
clone_size: NA
cdr3_aa: CASSGRTSGGGYNEQFF
cdr3_nt: TGTGCCAGCAGTGGACGGACTAGCGGGGGGGGCTACAATGAGCAGTTCTTC

j_call: TRBJ1-3
d_call: TRBD1
v_call: TRBV5-1
clone_size: NA
cdr3_aa: CASSSRQGRAGNTIYF
cdr3_nt: TGCGCCAGCAGCTCACGACAGGGAAGGGCTGGAAACACCATATATTTT

j_call: TRBJ2-5
d_call: TRBD2
v_call: TRBV13
clone_size: NA
cdr3_aa: CASSARSSGGAESTQYF
cdr3_nt: TGTGCCAGCAGCGCGCGATCTAGCGGGGGGGCCGAGTCGACCCAGTACTTC

j_call: TRBJ2-7
d_call: TRBD1
v_call: TRBV6-6
clone_size: NA
cdr3_aa: CASSSPQGAYEQYF
cdr3_nt: TGTGCCAGCAGTTCGCCCCAGGGGGCCTACGAGCAGTACTTC

j_call: TRBJ1-1
d_call: NA
v_call: TRBV29-1
clone_size: NA
cdr3_aa: CSVEQFMNTEAFF
cdr3_nt: TGCAGCGTTGAACAGTTTATGAACACTGAAGCTTTCTTT

j_call: TRBJ1-1
d_call: NA
v_call: TRBV10-3
clone_size: NA
cdr3_aa: CAITSGADTEAFF
cdr3_nt: TGTGCCATCACATCAGGAGCGGACACTGAAGCTTTCTTT

j_call: TRBJ2-1
d_call: TRBD2
v_call: TRBV11-3
clone_size: NA
cdr3_aa: CASSLGLAGGSNEQFF
cdr3_nt: TGTGCCAGCAGCTTAGGCCTAGCGGGGGGGAGCAATGAGCAGTTCTTC

j_call: TRBJ1-6
d_call: NA
v_call: TRBV11-3
clone_size: NA
cdr3_aa: CASSFRDNSPLHF
cdr3_nt: TGTGCCAGCAGCTTTCGGGATAATTCACCCCTCCACTTT

j_call: TRBJ2-7
d_call: NA
v_call: TRBV2
clone_size: few
cdr3_aa: CASSWGLGLTEQYF
cdr3_nt: TGTGCCAGCTCTTGGGGCCTTGGGCTCACGGAGCAGTACTTC

j_call: TRBJ2-2
d_call: TRBD2
v_call: TRBV13
clone_size: once
cdr3_aa: CASSPGLAGGGRNTGELFF
cdr3_nt: TGTGCCAGCAGCCCAGGACTAGCGGGGGGCGGCCGTAATACCGGGGAGCTGTTTTTT

j_call: TRBJ2-5
d_call: NA
v_call: TRBV5-1
clone_size: NA
cdr3_aa: CASSLGLAPETQYF
cdr3_nt: TGCGCCAGCAGCTTGGGATTGGCTCCGGAGACCCAGTACTTC

j_call: TRBJ2-7
d_call: TRBD1
v_call: TRBV7-9
clone_size: NA
cdr3_aa: CASSSGQGSAYEQYF
cdr3_nt: TGTGCCAGCAGCTCTGGACAGGGGAGCGCCTACGAGCAGTACTTC

j_call: TRBJ2-7
d_call: NA
v_call: TRBV11-2
clone_size: few
cdr3_aa: CASSLNDYRTMGQYF
cdr3_nt: TGTGCCAGCAGCTTAAATGACTATCGGACGATGGGGCAGTACTTC

j_call: TRBJ2-7
d_call: TRBD2
v_call: TRBV7-2
clone_size: once
cdr3_aa: CASSPGLAGSYEQYF
cdr3_nt: TGTGCCAGCAGCCCGGGACTAGCGGGGTCCTACGAGCAGTACTTC

j_call: TRBJ2-7
d_call: NA
v_call: TRBV10-3
clone_size: NA
cdr3_aa: CAISESASYEQYF
cdr3_nt: TGTGCCATCAGTGAGTCGGCCTCGTACGAGCAGTACTTC

j_call: TRBJ1-2
d_call: TRBD1
v_call: TRBV7-9
clone_size: NA
cdr3_aa: CASSLEPARGLGYTF
cdr3_nt: TGTGCCAGCAGCTTAGAACCCGCCAGGGGGCTTGGCTACACCTTC

j_call: TRBJ1-6
d_call: TRBD1
v_call: TRBV7-6
clone_size: once
cdr3_aa: CASSIRGRQYNSPLHF
cdr3_nt: TGTGCCAGCAGCATCAGGGGGCGCCAGTATAATTCACCCCTCCACTTT

j_call: TRBJ2-3
d_call: NA
v_call: TRBV2
clone_size: NA
cdr3_aa: CASRGLGDTQYF
cdr3_nt: TGTGCCAGCAGGGGACTTGGGGATACGCAGTATTTT